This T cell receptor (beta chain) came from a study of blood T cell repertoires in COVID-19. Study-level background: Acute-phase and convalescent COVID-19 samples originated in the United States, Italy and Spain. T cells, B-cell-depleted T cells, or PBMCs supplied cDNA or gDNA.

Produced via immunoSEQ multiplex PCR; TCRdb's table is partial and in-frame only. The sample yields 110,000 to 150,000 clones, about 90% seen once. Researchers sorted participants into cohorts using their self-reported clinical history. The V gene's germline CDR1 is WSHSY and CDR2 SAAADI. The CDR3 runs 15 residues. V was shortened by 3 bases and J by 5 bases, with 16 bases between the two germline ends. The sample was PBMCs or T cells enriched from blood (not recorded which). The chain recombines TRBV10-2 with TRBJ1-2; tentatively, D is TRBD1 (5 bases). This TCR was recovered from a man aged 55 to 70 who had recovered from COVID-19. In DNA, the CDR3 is TGCGCCAGCAGTGAAGAACAGGCTTCTTGGTATGGCTACACCTTC. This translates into CASSEEQASWYGYTF.